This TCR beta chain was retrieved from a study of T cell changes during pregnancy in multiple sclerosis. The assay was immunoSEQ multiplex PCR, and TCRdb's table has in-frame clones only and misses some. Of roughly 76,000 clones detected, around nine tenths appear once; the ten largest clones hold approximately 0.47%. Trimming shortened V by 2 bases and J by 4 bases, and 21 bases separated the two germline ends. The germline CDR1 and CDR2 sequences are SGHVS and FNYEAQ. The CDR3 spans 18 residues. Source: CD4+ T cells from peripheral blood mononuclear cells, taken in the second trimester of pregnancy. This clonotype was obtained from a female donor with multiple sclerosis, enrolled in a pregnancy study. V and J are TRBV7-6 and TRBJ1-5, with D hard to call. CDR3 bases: TGTGCCAGCAGCTTATACCCCCCCCGAACAGAGTTTAATCAGCCCCAGCATTTT. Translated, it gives CASSLYPPRTEFNQPQHF.